This note documents a single TCR beta chain sequence. This entry comes from a study of blood T cell repertoires in COVID-19. In the study overall: Spain, Italy and the United States supplied samples that represented acute and convalescent COVID-19. The cDNA or gDNA used as material had been derived from T cells, B-cell-depleted T cells, or PBMCs.

In the original processing: The assay estimated nucleated cells by amplifying reference gene primers. Assay: immunoSEQ multiplex PCR; the TCRdb copy retains only in-frame clones and omits some. V and J calls and clone size come straight from that table; D and trimming were deduced from the DNA. The sample shows approximately 160,000 clones, around 80% of them seen only once. With V trimmed by 1 base and J by 7 bases, 9 bases remained unmatched. The CDR3 has 15 residues. Germline V gene lookup returns CDR1 LGHDT and CDR2 YNNKEL (reference sequence). The rearrangement joins TRBV3-1 (or the pseudogene TRBV3-2) to TRBJ2-5; 7 nucleotides line up with TRBD2. The receptor comes from a woman of 80 years or more with acute or convalescent COVID-19. The sequenced material came from peripheral blood. The CDR3 nucleotides read TGTGCCAGCAGCCAAGTATCGGGGGGTCATGGGACCCAGTACTTC. Encoded protein: CASSQVSGGHGTQYF.